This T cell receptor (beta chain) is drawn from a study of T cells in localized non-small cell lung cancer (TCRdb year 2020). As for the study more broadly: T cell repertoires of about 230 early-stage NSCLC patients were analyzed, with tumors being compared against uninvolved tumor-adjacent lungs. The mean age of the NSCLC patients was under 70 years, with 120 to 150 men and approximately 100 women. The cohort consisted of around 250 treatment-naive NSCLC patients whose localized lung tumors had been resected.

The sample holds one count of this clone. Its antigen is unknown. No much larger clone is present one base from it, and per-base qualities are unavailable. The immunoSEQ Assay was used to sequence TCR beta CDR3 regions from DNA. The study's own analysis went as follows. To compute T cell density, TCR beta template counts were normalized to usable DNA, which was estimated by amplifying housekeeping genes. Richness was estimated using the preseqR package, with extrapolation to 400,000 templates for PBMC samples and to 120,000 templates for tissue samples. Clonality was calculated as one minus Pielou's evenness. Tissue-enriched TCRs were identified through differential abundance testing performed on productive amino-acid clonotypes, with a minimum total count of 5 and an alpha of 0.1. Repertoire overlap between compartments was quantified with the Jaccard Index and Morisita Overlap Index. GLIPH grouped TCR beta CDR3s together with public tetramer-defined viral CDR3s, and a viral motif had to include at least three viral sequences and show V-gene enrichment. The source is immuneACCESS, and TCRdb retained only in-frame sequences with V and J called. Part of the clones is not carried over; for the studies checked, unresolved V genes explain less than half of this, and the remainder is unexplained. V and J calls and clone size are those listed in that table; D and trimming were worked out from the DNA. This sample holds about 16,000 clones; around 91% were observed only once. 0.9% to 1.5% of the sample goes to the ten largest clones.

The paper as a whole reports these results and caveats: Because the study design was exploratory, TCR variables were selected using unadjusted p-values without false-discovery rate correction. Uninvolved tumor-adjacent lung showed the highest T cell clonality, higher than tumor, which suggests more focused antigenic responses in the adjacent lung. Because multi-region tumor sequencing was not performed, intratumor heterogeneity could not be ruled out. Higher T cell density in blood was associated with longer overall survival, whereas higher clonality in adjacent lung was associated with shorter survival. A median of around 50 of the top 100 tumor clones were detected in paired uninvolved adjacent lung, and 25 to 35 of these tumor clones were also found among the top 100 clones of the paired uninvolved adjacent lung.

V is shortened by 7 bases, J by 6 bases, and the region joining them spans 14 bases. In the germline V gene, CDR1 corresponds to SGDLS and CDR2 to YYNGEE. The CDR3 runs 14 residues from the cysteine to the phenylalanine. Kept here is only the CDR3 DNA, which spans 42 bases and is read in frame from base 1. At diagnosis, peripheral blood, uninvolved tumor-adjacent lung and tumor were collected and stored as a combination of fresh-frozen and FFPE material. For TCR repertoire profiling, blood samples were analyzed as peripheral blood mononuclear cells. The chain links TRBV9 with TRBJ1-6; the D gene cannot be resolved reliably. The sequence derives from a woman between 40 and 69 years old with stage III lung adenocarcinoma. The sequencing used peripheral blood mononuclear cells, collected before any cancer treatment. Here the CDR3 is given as CASAQDGFNSPLHF. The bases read TGTGCCAGCGCTCAGGACGGTTTTAATTCACCCCTCCACTTT.